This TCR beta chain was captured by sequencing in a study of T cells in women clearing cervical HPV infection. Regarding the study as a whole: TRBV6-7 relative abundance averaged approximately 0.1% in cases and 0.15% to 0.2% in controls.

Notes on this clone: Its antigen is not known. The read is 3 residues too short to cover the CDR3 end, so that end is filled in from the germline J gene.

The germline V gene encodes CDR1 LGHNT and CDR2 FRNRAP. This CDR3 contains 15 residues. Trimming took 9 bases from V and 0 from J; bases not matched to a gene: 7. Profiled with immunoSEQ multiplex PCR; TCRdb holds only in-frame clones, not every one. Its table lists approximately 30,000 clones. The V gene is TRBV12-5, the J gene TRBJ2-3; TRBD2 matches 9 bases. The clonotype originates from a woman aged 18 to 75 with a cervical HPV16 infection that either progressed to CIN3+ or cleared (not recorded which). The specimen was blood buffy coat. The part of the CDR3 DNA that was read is TGTGCTAGCCAACGTACTAGCGGGAGCACAGATACG. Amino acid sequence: CASQRTSGSTDT. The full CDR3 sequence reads CASQRTSGSTDTQYF.